The 7 T cell receptor beta chains below were found in one sample sequenced in a study of T cells in Graves' hyperthyroidism and ophthalmopathy. Amplified TCR beta CDR3 regions came from RNA transcripts. The HTBI set primed first-round TCR CDR3 RT-PCR. One entry per CDR3 protein, called by TCRdb with MiXCR from the multiplex PCR reads. Of over 700,000 distinct CDR3 sequences detected, around 20% appear once; the ten largest clones hold roughly 17%. Sequenced input: blood. The receptor set was obtained from a woman between 45 and 60 years old with Graves' hyperthyroidism that later progressed to Graves' ophthalmopathy.

At least ten counts were recorded for this clonotype. The rearrangement joins TRBV2 to TRBJ1-6; TRBD1 aligns across 10 bases. Germline V CDR1 and CDR2: SNHLY, FYNNEI. Trimming removed 8 bases from V and 7 bases from J; junction bases left unmatched: 8. The CDR3 extends over 15 amino acids. The CDR3 loop reads CASSPGDRGNSPLHF. For the CDR3, the DNA is TGTGCCAGCTCCCCCGGGGACAGGGGCAATTCACCCCTCCACTTT.

The V and J genes are TRBV6-1 and TRBJ2-3; TRBD2 is a possible D gene (6 bases). With 11 bases removed from V and 4 bases from J, the gap between germline ends came to 16 bases. The CDR3 loop spans 13 amino acids. Germline CDR1 and CDR2: MNHNS and SASEGT. CDR3 residues: CAARAGLADTQYF. DNA for the CDR3: TGTGCCGCCCGGGCGGGGCTTGCAGATACGCAGTATTTT.

Concerning this clonotype: The junction departs from germline at one end; a sequencing error may be responsible. J is TRBJ1-5 and V is TRBV2, with a tentative D call TRBD1 (6 bases). Germline V gene sequence: CDR1 SNHLY, CDR2 FYNNEI. The CDR3 spans 14 residues. CDR3 bases: TGTGTCAGCAGTGAGGGGGGGGGCAATCAGCCCCAGCATTTT. This sequence encodes CVSSEGGGNQPQHF. Full variable domain (outside the CDR3, taken from reference TRBV2 and TRBJ1-5): EPEVTQTPSHQVTQMGQEVILRCVPISNHLYFYWYRQILGQKVEFLVSFYNNEISEKSEIFDDQFSVERPDGSNFTLKIRSTKLEDSAMYFCVSSEGGGNQPQHFGDGTRLSIL.

The gene calls are TRBV13 and TRBJ1-1, with D unclear. The germline CDR1 and CDR2 sequences are PRHDT and FYEKMQ (reference sequence). This CDR3 is built from 15 residues. V lost 5 bases to trimming and J lost 3 bases, with 16 bases between them. DNA of the CDR3: TGTGCCAGCAGCCAAGATAGGGAAATGCACACTGAAGCTTTCTTT. Encoded protein: CASSQDREMHTEAFF.

This clonotype was seen more than once but under ten times. The J gene is TRBJ2-5, the V gene TRBV7-9; the match to TRBD2 covers 7 bases. The CDR3 totals 16 residues. Germline CDR1 reads SEHNR; CDR2 reads FQNEAQ (reference sequence). The trim removed 2 bases at V and 5 bases at J, leaving 11 bases unmatched. CDR3: CASSLSSFRGVETQYF. As DNA, the CDR3 is TGTGCCAGCAGCTTATCCTCGTTCCGGGGGGTGGAGACCCAGTACTTC.

This clonotype was detected ten times or more. The genes are TRBV7-3 and TRBJ2-1; D gene ambiguous. The CDR3 length is 13 residues. Trimming cost V 2 bases and J 7 bases, with 9 bases left between them. Looked up from germline, CDR1 is SGHTA and CDR2 is FQGTGA. CDR3 protein: CASSLGQSNEQFF. CDR3 nucleotide sequence: TGTGCCAGCAGCTTAGGGCAGTCGAATGAGCAGTTCTTC.

This sequence joins TRBV24-1 and TRBJ2-1, with 8 bases lining up with TRBD1. The CDR3 is 13 residues long. Germline lookup yields CDR1 KGHDR and CDR2 SFDVKD. V lost 7 bases, J lost 9 bases, and 7 bases stayed unmatched. DNA of the CDR3: TGTGCCACCAGACAGGGGGGTTCCGGTGAGCAGTTCTTC. Translating gives CATRQGGSGEQFF.